The 14 T cell receptor beta chains reported below all come from one sample, sequenced in a study of regulatory T cells in long-lasting Graves disease. Specified time point: newly diagnosed GD, antithyroid drugs for less than 3 months. From PBMCs, RNA was extracted and then used to make the TCR library. Building of the TCR beta libraries involved iRepertoire HTBI primers and Arm-PCR of CDR3 regions. TCRdb recomputed calls from the multiplex PCR reads with MiXCR, one row per CDR3 protein. The table lists just over 600,000 distinct CDR3 sequences, around 15% of them singletons. The data were also submitted as part of a second study, on T cells in Graves' hyperthyroidism and ophthalmopathy.

Sequencing was performed on peripheral blood mononuclear cells (PBMCs), taken at new diagnosis, from a patient treated with antithyroid drugs. Source of these receptors: a woman in her thirties with Graves disease.

This clonotype has more than one count but fewer than ten. The chain is built from TRBV11-2 and TRBJ1-5, with D unclear. V was clipped by 0 bases and J by 2 bases, with 5 bases between them. CDR1 and CDR2 from the germline V gene are SGHAT and FQNNGV. The CDR3 is 14 amino acids. The CDR3 loop reads CASSLDAGNQPQHF. CDR3 nucleotide sequence: TGTGCCAGCAGCTTAGATGCGGGCAATCAGCCCCAGCATTTT.

This clonotype has just a few counts. J is TRBJ1-4 and V is TRBV5-1; TRBD1 aligns across 7 bases. The V and J ends lost 0 bases and 3 bases, in that order; junction bases with no gene match: 5. Looked up from germline, CDR1 is SGHRS and CDR2 is YFSETQ. The CDR3 runs to 16 residues. The CDR3 region is CASSLDPGTANEKLFF. The CDR3, as DNA: TGCGCCAGCAGCTTGGACCCCGGGACAGCTAATGAAAAACTGTTTTTT.

This clonotype was recorded many times. Its ends do not fully match the called genes, so a read error is possible. The V gene is TRBV5-1, the J gene TRBJ2-3, with 10 positions matching TRBD2. Germline-derived CDR1 and CDR2 are SGHRS and YFSETQ. CDR3 length equals 15 residues. This CDR3 is CASSIGTSGTDTQYF. CDR3 DNA sequence: TGTGCCAGTAGTATCGGGACTAGCGGCACAGATACGCAGTATTTT.

This clonotype was seen a handful of times. The chain links TRBV18 to TRBJ2-1; maybe TRBD2 (5 bases). Trimming took 2 bases from V and 3 from J, leaving 14 bases between them. CDR3 length: 16 residues. The V gene's germline CDR1 is KGHSH and CDR2 LQKENI. The CDR3 spells CASSPVGSSVYNEQFF. For the CDR3, the DNA is TGTGCCAGCTCACCAGTTGGGAGTTCTGTCTACAATGAGCAGTTCTTC.

This clonotype occurred a few times. This sequence joins TRBV4-1 and TRBJ1-2; D gene uncertain. Per the germline V gene, CDR1 is MGHRA and CDR2 is YSYEKL. CDR3 length: 15 amino acids. Trimming removed 0 bases at V and 1 base at J, with 9 bases between. CDR3 sequence: CASSQEPDINYGYTF. The CDR3 nucleotides are TGCGCCAGCAGCCAAGAACCGGATATTAACTATGGCTACACCTTC.

J is TRBJ2-2 and V is TRBV10-1; the D is unclear. The CDR3 has 16 residues. The V gene lost 4 bases and the J gene lost 0 bases, with 12 bases spanning the gap. CDR1 WNHNN and CDR2 SYGVQD come from the germline V gene (reference sequence). The CDR3 here is CASSGSPVANTGELFF. CDR3 sequence (DNA): TGCGCCAGCAGTGGTAGTCCTGTTGCGAACACCGGGGAGCTGTTTTTT.

This sequence joins TRBV27 and TRBJ2-1; 13 bases fit TRBD2. From germline, CDR1 is MNHEY and CDR2 SMNVEV (reference sequence). With V trimmed by 3 bases and J by 15 bases, 8 bases remained unmatched. This CDR3 spans 14 amino acids. The CDR3 spells CASSFRTSGRAVFF. In DNA form, the CDR3 reads TGTGCCAGCAGTTTCCGCACTAGCGGGAGGGCTGTGTTCTTC.

Many counts were recorded for this clonotype. CDR3 protein: CASSPGTGVNEQYF. CDR3 sequence (DNA): TGTGCCAGCAGCCCAGGGACAGGGGTCAACGAGCAGTACTTC. V gene TRBV7-8 combines with J gene TRBJ2-7, with 10 positions matching TRBD1. The CDR3 length is 14 residues. Germline CDR1 is SGHVS and CDR2 is FQNEAQ. V trimming: 5 bases; J trimming: 5 bases; junction bases outside the gene matches: 6. The full variable domain, completed using reference TRBV7-8 and TRBJ2-7, is GAGVSQSPRYKVAKRGQDVALRCDPISGHVSLFWYQQALGQGPEFLTYFQNEAQLDKSGLPSDRFFAERPEGSVSTLKIQRTQQEDSAVYLCASSPGTGVNEQYFGPGTRLTVT.

This clonotype was counted many times. The V and J genes are TRBV27 and TRBJ2-7; 11 nucleotides agree with TRBD1. V was pared by 5 bases and J by 5 bases, with 5 bases of the junction left unmatched. Per the germline V gene, CDR1 is MNHEY and CDR2 is SMNVEV (reference sequence). The CDR3 spans 14 residues. For the CDR3, the DNA is TGTGCCAGCAGTCCCTGGGACAGGGGGAACGAGCAGTACTTC. Protein: CASSPWDRGNEQYF.

J is TRBJ2-1 and V is TRBV11-1; possibly TRBD1 or TRBD2 for D (5 bases each). Germline V gene lookup returns CDR1 SGHAT and CDR2 FQDESV (reference sequence). Deletions cut 10 bases from V and 0 bases from J, with 13 bases between. The CDR3 length is 14 residues. CDR3 DNA sequence: TGTGCCACAGGGACCGCGGGCTCCTACAATGAGCAGTTCTTC. Amino acid sequence: CATGTAGSYNEQFF.

This clonotype was recorded at least ten times. The J gene is TRBJ2-7, the V gene TRBV28, with 13 bases matching TRBD2. With V trimmed by 6 bases and J by 1 base, 9 bases remained unmatched. CDR1 and CDR2 (germline): MDHEN, SYDVKM. CDR3 length: 17 amino acids. CDR3 loop: CASRTTGLAGRSYEQYF. The DNA for the CDR3 is TGTGCCAGCAGAACCACGGGACTAGCGGGAAGGTCCTACGAGCAGTACTTC.

The CDR3 loop reads CASGSQGRQFF. The CDR3 coding sequence is TGTGCCAGCGGGTCACAGGGGCGGCAGTTCTTC. The V and J genes are TRBV12-3 or TRBV12-4 and TRBJ2-1; 7 bases align to TRBD1. V shed 8 bases, J shed 12 bases, and the junction held 7 bases outside the gene matches. The CDR3 is made up of 11 amino acids.

Concerning this clonotype itself: This clone may be a read error of a much larger clone one base away. V gene TRBV6-5 combines with J gene TRBJ1-5; 7 positions agree with TRBD1. V shed 4 bases and J 3 bases; nucleotides not matched to a gene: 3. The length of the CDR3 is 14 residues. The germline V gene has CDR1 MNHEY and CDR2 SVGAGI. The CDR3 here is CASSFGQVNQPQHF. DNA for the CDR3: TGTGCCAGCAGTTTTGGACAGGTCAATCAGCCCCAGCATTTT.

To note about this clonotype: A junction boundary mismatches the germline segment, possibly from a read error. This chain links TRBV9 with TRBJ1-1, with 9 positions matching TRBD1. CDR1 is SGDLS and CDR2 is YYNGEE in the germline V gene. The CDR3 runs to 13 residues. The CDR3 DNA reads as TGCGCCAGCAGCTTGGGGGGACAGGGAGAAGCTTTCTTT. Translation gives CASSLGGQGEAFF.